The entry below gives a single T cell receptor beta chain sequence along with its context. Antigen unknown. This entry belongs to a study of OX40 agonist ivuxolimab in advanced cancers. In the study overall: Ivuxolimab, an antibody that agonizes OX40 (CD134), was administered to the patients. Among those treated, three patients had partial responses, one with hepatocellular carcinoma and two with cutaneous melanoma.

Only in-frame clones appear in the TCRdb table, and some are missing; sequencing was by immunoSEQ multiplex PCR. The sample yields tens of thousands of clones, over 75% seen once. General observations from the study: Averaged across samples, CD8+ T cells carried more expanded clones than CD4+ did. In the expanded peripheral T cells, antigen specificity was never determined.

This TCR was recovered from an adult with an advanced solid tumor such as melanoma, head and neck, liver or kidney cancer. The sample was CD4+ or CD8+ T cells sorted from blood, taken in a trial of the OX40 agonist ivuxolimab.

CDR3 in amino acids: CASSLNQQDHNEKLFF. As DNA, the CDR3 is TGTGCCAGCTCACTCAACCAACAGGACCATAATGAAAAACTGTTTTTT. J is TRBJ1-4 and V is TRBV18, with D maybe TRBD1 (5 bases). The CDR3 length is 16 residues. Germline-derived CDR1 and CDR2 are KGHSH and LQKENI. V dropped 4 bases and J dropped 4 bases, with 16 bases sitting between them.